This T cell receptor (beta chain) was identified during a study of blood T cell repertoires in COVID-19. The table came from immunoSEQ multiplex PCR; TCRdb's copy has only in-frame clones and leaves some out. The sample holds 260,000 or so clones, approximately 83% seen once. The source material was PBMCs or T cells enriched from blood (not recorded which). The sequence came from a middle-aged woman who had been exposed to COVID-19.

The DNA for the CDR3 is TGTGCCAGCAGCTTTGGGACTAGCGGGGGACCCACCGGGGAGCTGTTTTTT. Translation: CASSFGTSGGPTGELFF. The chain links TRBV5-4 to TRBJ2-2; 14 nucleotides match TRBD2. The CDR3 spans 17 residues. The V segment lost 2 bases and the J segment 4 bases; nucleotides outside the gene matches: 4. Germline CDR1 is SGHNT and CDR2 is YYREEE (reference sequence).